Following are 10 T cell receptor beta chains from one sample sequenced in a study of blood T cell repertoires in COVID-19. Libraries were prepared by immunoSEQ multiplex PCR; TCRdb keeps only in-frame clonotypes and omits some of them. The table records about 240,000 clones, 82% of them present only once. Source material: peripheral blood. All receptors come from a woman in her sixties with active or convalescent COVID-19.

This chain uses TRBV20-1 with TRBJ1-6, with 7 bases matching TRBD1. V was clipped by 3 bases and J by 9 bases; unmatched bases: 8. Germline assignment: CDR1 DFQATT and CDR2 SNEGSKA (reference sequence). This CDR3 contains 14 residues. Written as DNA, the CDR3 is TGCAGTGCTAGTGTAAAAACAGGGGTTTCACCCCTCCACTTT. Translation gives CSASVKTGVSPLHF.

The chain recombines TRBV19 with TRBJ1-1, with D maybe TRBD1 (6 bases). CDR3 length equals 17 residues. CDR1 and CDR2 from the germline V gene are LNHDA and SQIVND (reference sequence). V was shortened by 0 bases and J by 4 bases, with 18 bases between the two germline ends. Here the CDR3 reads CASSIDHRAAGGTEAFF. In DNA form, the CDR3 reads TGTGCCAGTAGTATAGATCACAGGGCCGCGGGCGGCACTGAAGCTTTCTTT.

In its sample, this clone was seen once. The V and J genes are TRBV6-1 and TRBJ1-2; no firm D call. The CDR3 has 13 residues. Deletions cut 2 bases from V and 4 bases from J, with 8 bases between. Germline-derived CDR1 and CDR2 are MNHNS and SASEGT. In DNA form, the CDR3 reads TGTGCCAGCAGTGAAAGCCAGCGCTATGGCTACACCTTC. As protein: CASSESQRYGYTF.

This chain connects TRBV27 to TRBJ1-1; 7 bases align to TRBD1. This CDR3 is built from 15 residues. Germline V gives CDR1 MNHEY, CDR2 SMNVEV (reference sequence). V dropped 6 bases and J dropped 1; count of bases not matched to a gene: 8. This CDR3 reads CASSSLDRANTEAFF. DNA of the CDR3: TGTGCCAGCAGCTCGTTAGACAGGGCGAACACTGAAGCTTTCTTT.

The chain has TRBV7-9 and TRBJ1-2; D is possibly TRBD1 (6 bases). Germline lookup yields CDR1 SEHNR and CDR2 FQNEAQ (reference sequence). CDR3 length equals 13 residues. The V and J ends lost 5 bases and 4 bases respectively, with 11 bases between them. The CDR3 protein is CASSLQDSYGYTF. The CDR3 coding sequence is TGTGCCAGCAGCCTCCAGGACAGCTATGGCTACACCTTC.

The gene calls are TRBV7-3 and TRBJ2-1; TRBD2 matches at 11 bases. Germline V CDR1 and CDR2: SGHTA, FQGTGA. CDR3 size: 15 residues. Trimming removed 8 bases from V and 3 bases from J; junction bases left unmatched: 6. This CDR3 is CASGSSGGIYNEQFF. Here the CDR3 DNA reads TGTGCCAGCGGGTCTAGCGGGGGGATCTACAATGAGCAGTTCTTC.

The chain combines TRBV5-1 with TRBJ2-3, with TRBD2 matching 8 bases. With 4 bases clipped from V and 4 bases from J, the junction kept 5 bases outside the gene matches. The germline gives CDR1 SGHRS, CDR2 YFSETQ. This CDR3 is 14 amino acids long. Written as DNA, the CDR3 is TGCGCCAGCAGCCCAACTAGCGGACCAGATACGCAGTATTTT. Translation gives CASSPTSGPDTQYF.

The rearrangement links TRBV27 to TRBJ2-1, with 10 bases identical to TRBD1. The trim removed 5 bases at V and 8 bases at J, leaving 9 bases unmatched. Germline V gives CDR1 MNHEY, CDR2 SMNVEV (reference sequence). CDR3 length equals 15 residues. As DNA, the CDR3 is TGTGCCAGCAGTCAGACAGGGGGCGGCTTCCATGAGCAGTTCTTC. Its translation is CASSQTGGGFHEQFF.

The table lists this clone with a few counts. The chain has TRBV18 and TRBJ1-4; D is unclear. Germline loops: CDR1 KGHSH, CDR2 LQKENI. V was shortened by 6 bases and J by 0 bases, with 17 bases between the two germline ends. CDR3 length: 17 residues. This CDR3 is CASSPQMEPSTNEKLFF. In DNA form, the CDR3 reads TGTGCCAGCTCGCCCCAAATGGAGCCGTCAACTAATGAAAAACTGTTTTTT.

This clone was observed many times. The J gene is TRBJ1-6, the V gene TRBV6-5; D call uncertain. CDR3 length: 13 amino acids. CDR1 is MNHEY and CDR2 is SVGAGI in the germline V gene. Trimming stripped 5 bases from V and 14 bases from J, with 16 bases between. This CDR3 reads CASSTSTTGTLHF. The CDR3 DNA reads TGTGCCAGCAGTACCTCGACAACCGGCACCCTCCACTTT.